The entry that follows covers one TCR beta chain sequence. Its antigen is currently unknown. Described time point: blood 4 weeks post-SBRT, at nephrectomy. As to treatment: 15 Gy SBRT to primary tumor, nephrectomy 4 weeks later. Nephrectomy followed 15 Gy stereotactic body radiation by 4 weeks. Blood was sampled at baseline, 2 weeks and 4 weeks after SBRT. This renal cell carcinoma was of the clear cell type. Method: immunoSEQ multiplex PCR; TCRdb's copy keeps in-frame clones and lacks some. The data contain tens of thousands of clones, about 85% of them seen just once; the ten biggest clones take up roughly a tenth. The germline V gene has CDR1 KGHSH and CDR2 LQKENI. The CDR3 contains 16 residues. J lost 2 bases, V lost 1 base, and 3 bases had no gene match. This entry belongs to a study of radiation and T cells in renal cell carcinoma. Study conclusions and caveats: Top tumor clonotypes rose in blood 2 weeks post-radiation, then contracted.

This specimen was blood, taken from a patient whose treatment included radiotherapy and nephrectomy. The rearrangement joins TRBV18 to TRBJ2-3; 10 nucleotides agree with TRBD2. This receptor was obtained from a man aged 50-59 years with renal cell carcinoma. CDR3 coding DNA: TGTGCCAGCTCACCACGACTAGCGGGCTACACAGATACGCAGTATTTT. Translation: CASSPRLAGYTDTQYF.